A single T cell receptor beta chain is shown here with its context. It lacks a known antigen. No much larger clone exists at a distance of one base, and base qualities are not known. This entry comes from a study of beta chain features in type 1 diabetes listed by TCRdb under 2018. In terms of the full investigation: Mean age, gender distribution, total cell number and subset yield were not different between patients and healthy donors. Regulatory and stem cell-like memory subsets were isolated from only 8 patients and 8 healthy donors, whereas naive and central memory subsets came from all 30 or so donors. In the study, TCRB repertoires of sorted circulating CD4+ T cell subsets from recently diagnosed type 1 diabetes patients were compared with those of matched healthy donors. Across all samples, some 110,000,000 sorted cells were examined, and cell number per subset correlated strongly with RNA yield.

The entire amount of isolated RNA was reverse transcribed using the High Capacity cDNA Reverse Transcription Kit, so the sequenced TCRB transcripts were expressed ones. Deep immunoSEQ sequencing was performed on naive, central memory and regulatory T cell samples, with an average of roughly 3.5 million total reads per sample. After sorted cells were lysed in RLT buffer, RNA was extracted with DNase-treated RNeasy Micro or Mini kits, with the choice depending on cell number. Each cell subset was processed on its own to prevent cross-contamination, while patient and healthy donor samples were processed together. The immunoSEQ multiplex PCR was used to amplify TCRB sequences from cDNA, yielding 87-bp fragments that span the CDR3 region. Sequencing of the amplicons was done on the Illumina HiSeq platform. The original methods were these. PCR bias was computationally corrected using synthetic template baselines, reads within Hamming distance 2 were collapsed, and singletons that could not be merged were discarded. Reads were aligned against IMGT to assign V, D and J genes, CDR3 length and insertions or deletions at six rearrangement sites. Within each subset, clonotype counts were normalized to sorted cell number, after which true diversity and Gini coefficients were computed with the tcR R package. The overlap coefficient, calculated on TCRB nucleotide sequences, was used to quantify repertoire sharing. Out-of-frame TCRB sequences from naive cells were analyzed to stand in for the pre-selection repertoire. Here the immuneACCESS table is served through TCRdb, limited to in-frame sequences with V and J called. Missing clones are a known gap in these copies; in checked studies unresolved V genes cover under half, and the rest lacks a known reason. V, J and clone size are taken as reported in that table, and D and trimming were inferred from the DNA itself. The sample yields fewer than 350,000 clones; roughly a fifth were counted once. Approximately 0.041% of the sample comes from the top ten.

On the study overall, not on this receptor specifically: Type 1 diabetes patients showed a moderate but significant shortening of TCRB CDR3 length in all four CD4+ subsets. Patients with type 1 diabetes made fewer insertions and deleted more nucleotides at VDJ recombination sites, implying thymic rearrangement abnormalities. HLA sub-analyses involved small numbers of individuals, so any influence of HLA type on TCRB rearrangement remained unresolved. PCR may preferentially amplify shorter templates, but because patient and control samples were amplified and corrected together, any resulting skew would affect both groups equally. Naive, central memory and regulatory TCRB repertoires appeared to be more alike among patients than among healthy donors. Sequencing cDNA rather than genomic DNA could over-represent highly expressing activated cells, although activation and CD3 levels did not differ between groups.

V loses 5 bases at its end and J loses 7 bases; junction bases beyond the gene matches: 2. From its cysteine to its phenylalanine, the CDR3 spans 11 amino acids. The kept DNA is CDR3 alone, 33 bases in frame from the first base. The germline V gene (reference sequence) specifies PRHDT as CDR1 and FYEKMQ as CDR2. Each donor gave one peripheral blood draw, approximately 120 mL on average, collected into heparinised tubes. Naive, central memory, regulatory and stem cell-like memory CD4+ T cells were sorted on a BD FACSAria II using a panel including CD45RO, CCR7, CD25, CD127, CD95 and CD27. Every sorted population had a purity above 95%. PBMCs were isolated immediately by Lymphoprep density gradient centrifugation and stained directly without culture. So that batch effects would be minimized, each experiment stained and sorted samples in pairs, pairing one healthy donor with one patient.

The chain is made from TRBV13 and TRBJ2-7, and 7 junctional nucleotides match TRBD1. Sequencing input: naive CD4+ T cells from blood. Interpreted using the paper, the cell subset or site label stands for: true naive CD4+ T cells. This receptor was obtained from a woman between 18 and 29 years old in good health. Here is the DNA: TGTGCCAGCAGCCGACAGGGTGAGCAGTACTTC. It translates to CASSRQGEQYF. With the rest looked up from the reference TRBV13 and TRBJ2-7 genes rather than sequenced, the full variable domain is AAGVIQSPRHLIKEKRETATLKCYPIPRHDTVYWYQQGPGQDPQFLISFYEKMQSDKGSIPDRFSAQQFSDYHSELNMSSLELGDSALYFCASSRQGEQYFGPGTRLTVT.